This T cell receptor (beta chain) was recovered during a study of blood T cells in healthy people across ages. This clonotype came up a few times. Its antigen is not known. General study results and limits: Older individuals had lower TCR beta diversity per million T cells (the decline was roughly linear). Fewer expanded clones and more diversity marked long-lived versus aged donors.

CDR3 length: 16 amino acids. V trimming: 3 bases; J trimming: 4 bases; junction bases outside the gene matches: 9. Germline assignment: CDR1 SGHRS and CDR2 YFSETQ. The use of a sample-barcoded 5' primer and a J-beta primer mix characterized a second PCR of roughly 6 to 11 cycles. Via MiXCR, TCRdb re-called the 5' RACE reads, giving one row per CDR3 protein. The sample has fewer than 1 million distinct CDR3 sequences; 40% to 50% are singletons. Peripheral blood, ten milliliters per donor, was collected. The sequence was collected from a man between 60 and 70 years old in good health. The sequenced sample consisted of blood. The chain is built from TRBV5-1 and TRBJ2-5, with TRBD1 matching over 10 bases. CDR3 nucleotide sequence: TGCGCCAGCAGCTCCGGGACAGGGGTACGGGGAGAGACCCAGTACTTC. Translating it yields CASSSGTGVRGETQYF.